The 23 T cell receptor beta chains presented below share a single source sample, sequenced in a study of T cell responses to AZD1222 COVID-19 vaccine. Measured with immunoSEQ multiplex PCR; TCRdb has only the in-frame clones, and not every one. The data contain some 140,000 clones, more than 85% of them singletons. The source material was peripheral blood, sampled on day 0 of AZD1222 vaccination. The receptors originated from an adult in good health.

The gene calls are TRBV15 and TRBJ2-1; TRBD1 aligns across 8 bases. V was pared by 0 bases and J by 7 bases, with 5 bases of the junction left unmatched. The CDR3 consists of 15 residues. CDR1 and CDR2 (germline): LNHNV, YYDKDF (reference sequence). The CDR3 region has the DNA TGTGCCACCAGCAGAGATAGGCAGGGGGCGAATGAGCAGTTCTTC. Translated: CATSRDRQGANEQFF.

The J gene is TRBJ1-2, the V gene TRBV5-1, with 9 nucleotides matching TRBD1. The CDR3 runs to 16 residues. Losses at the gene ends were 0 bases for V and 4 bases for J; bases not matched to a gene: 7. CDR1 SGHRS and CDR2 YFSETQ come from the germline V gene. The CDR3, as DNA: TGCGCCAGCAGCTTGGTTACAGGGGGCGAAGGCTATGGCTACACCTTC. Protein sequence: CASSLVTGGEGYGYTF.

The chain carries TRBV7-9 and TRBJ2-7; perhaps TRBD2 as D (5 bases). Trimming took 7 bases from V and 3 from J, leaving 10 bases between them. The germline gives CDR1 SEHNR, CDR2 FQNEAQ (reference sequence). The length of the CDR3 is 12 residues. CDR3 in amino acids: CASNGRDYEQYF. The CDR3 bases are TGTGCCAGCAATGGACGGGACTACGAGCAGTACTTC.

The rearrangement links TRBV5-6 to TRBJ1-3; D remains ambiguous. CDR3 size: 14 residues. The germline CDR1 and CDR2 sequences are SGHDT and YYEEEE. Trimming cost V 0 bases and J 4 bases, with 8 bases left between them. The CDR3 sequence: CASSLAGSGNTIYF. The CDR3 region has the DNA TGTGCCAGCAGCTTGGCCGGTAGCGGAAACACCATATATTTT.

The genes are TRBV30 and TRBJ2-3; perhaps TRBD2 as D (6 bases). V was trimmed by 1 base and J by 2 bases, leaving 10 bases between them. This CDR3 is 14 amino acids long. Germline CDR1 and CDR2: GTSNPN and SVGIG (reference sequence). The CDR3 DNA follows: TGTGCCTGGAGTGCGACTAGGCACACAGATACGCAGTATTTT. Translating it yields CAWSATRHTDTQYF.

This chain connects TRBV7-7 to TRBJ1-1; D gene uncertain. The germline V gene has CDR1 SSHAT and CDR2 FNYEAQ (reference sequence). With 1 base removed from V and 1 base from J, the gap between germline ends came to 4 bases. The CDR3 loop spans 13 amino acids. CDR3 loop: CASSLGRNTEAFF. The CDR3 DNA sequence: TGTGCCAGCAGCTTAGGGCGGAACACTGAAGCTTTCTTT. Full variable domain (rest looked up from reference TRBV7-7 and TRBJ1-1): GAGVSQSPRYKVTKRGQDVTLRCDPISSHATLYWYQQALGQGPEFLTYFNYEAQPDKSGLPSDRFSAERPEGSISTLTIQRTEQRDSAMYRCASSLGRNTEAFFGQGTRLTVV.

The chain uses TRBV7-9 and TRBJ2-2, with D hard to call. The length of the CDR3 is 16 residues. Germline values: CDR1 SEHNR, CDR2 FQNEAQ (reference sequence). V lost 4 bases, J lost 1 base, and 13 bases lay in between. The chain's CDR3 is CASSSTLTENTGELFF. The CDR3 coding sequence is TGTGCCAGCAGCTCCACCTTAACAGAGAACACCGGGGAGCTGTTTTTT. Filled out from reference TRBV7-9 and TRBJ2-2, the complete variable domain reads DTGVSQNPRHKITKRGQNVTFRCDPISEHNRLYWYRQTLGQGPEFLTYFQNEAQLEKSRLLSDRFSAERPKGSFSTLEIQRTEQGDSAMYLCASSSTLTENTGELFFGEGSRLTVL.

J is TRBJ2-1 and V is TRBV6-2 or TRBV6-3; D possibly corresponds to TRBD1 (6 bases). CDR1 and CDR2 from the germline V gene are MNHEY and SVGEGT. V lost 1 base to trimming and J lost 0 bases, with 13 bases between them. The CDR3 consists of 17 residues. CDR3: CASSYFGQLSSYNEQFF. CDR3 DNA sequence: TGTGCCAGCAGTTACTTTGGACAGCTTAGCTCCTACAATGAGCAGTTCTTC.

A remark on this clone: Other nucleotide sequences from this sample produce the same CDR3. The chain joins TRBV28 to TRBJ1-1, with unresolved D. There are 11 residues in the CDR3. V was clipped by 6 bases and J by 6 bases, with 8 bases between them. Germline V gene sequence: CDR1 MDHEN, CDR2 SYDVKM. The CDR3 loop is CASSLLSEAFF. The CDR3 region has the DNA TGTGCCAGCAGCCTCTTATCTGAAGCTTTCTTT.

This clone was recorded only once. The rearrangement links TRBV2 to TRBJ2-7; TRBD1 might be the D (6 bases). The CDR3 loop spans 14 amino acids. Trimming removed 7 bases from V and 7 bases from J, with 20 bases in between. Germline V gene data show CDR1 as SNHLY and CDR2 as FYNNEI. The CDR3 coding sequence is TGTGCCAGCACTGACAGACAGGACTCTAGGGAGCAGTACTTC. It yields the protein CASTDRQDSREQYF.

In DNA form, the CDR3 reads TGCGCCAGCAGCTTGGACCTCTTTGGCAGTAGCGGGAGGGCATCTGAGCAGTTCTTC. Encoded protein: CASSLDLFGSSGRASEQFF. The rearrangement joins TRBV5-1 to TRBJ2-1; 11 positions agree with TRBD2. Germline-derived CDR1 and CDR2 are SGHRS and YFSETQ. Trimming at V came to 0 bases and at J to 9 bases, leaving 17 bases not matched to a gene. This CDR3 is built from 19 residues.

V and J are TRBV6-2 or TRBV6-3 and TRBJ1-1, with 9 bases fitting TRBD1. V shed 4 bases, J shed 1 base, and the junction held 13 bases outside the gene matches. The CDR3 contains 18 residues. Germline V gene lookup returns CDR1 MNHEY and CDR2 SVGEGT. This chain's CDR3 is CASSFPTGTGRQNTEAFF. CDR3 nucleotide sequence: TGTGCCAGCAGTTTTCCTACCGGGACAGGGAGGCAGAACACTGAAGCTTTCTTT.

This rearrangement joins TRBV7-9 to TRBJ2-7, with D perhaps matching TRBD1 or TRBD2 (5 bases each). The CDR3 is made up of 14 amino acids. Germline V gene data show CDR1 as SEHNR and CDR2 as FQNEAQ (reference sequence). V shed 4 bases and J shed 0 bases, with 10 bases lying between them. The CDR3 here is CASSSQGASYEQYF. The CDR3 nucleotides read TGTGCCAGCAGCTCCCAGGGAGCCTCCTACGAGCAGTACTTC.

This chain joins TRBV27 and TRBJ1-2; D gene uncertain. This CDR3 is built from 13 residues. CDR1 MNHEY and CDR2 SMNVEV come from the germline V gene (reference sequence). Trimming left V 6 bases short and J 4 bases short, with 12 bases between. This chain's CDR3 is CASSRSRSYGYTF. The CDR3, as DNA: TGTGCCAGCAGCCGAAGTAGGAGCTATGGCTACACCTTC.

The V and J genes are TRBV19 and TRBJ1-6; perhaps TRBD1 as D (5 bases). The CDR3 spans 14 residues. The V gene lost 7 bases and the J gene lost 7 bases, with 14 bases spanning the gap. From germline, CDR1 is LNHDA and CDR2 SQIVND (reference sequence). Written as DNA, the CDR3 is TGTGCCAGTACCCCGGGACTGTCGAATTCACCCCTCCACTTT. Its protein product is CASTPGLSNSPLHF.

This chain uses TRBV18 with TRBJ1-3; tentatively, D is TRBD1 (5 bases). CDR3 length: 15 residues. Germline V gives CDR1 KGHSH, CDR2 LQKENI. The V end lost 2 bases, the J end lost 3 bases, and 11 bases lay between the germline ends. The DNA of the CDR3 is TGTGCCAGCTCACCATCGTTCGGGGGTGGAAACACCATATATTTT. Amino acids: CASSPSFGGGNTIYF.

The chain carries TRBV7-9 and TRBJ1-2, with D uncertain. The CDR3 has 14 amino acids. Trimming removed 3 bases at V and 2 bases at J, with 10 bases between. The germline CDR1 and CDR2 sequences are SEHNR and FQNEAQ (reference sequence). CDR3 in amino acids: CASSLTDTNYGYTF. CDR3 nucleotide sequence: TGTGCCAGCAGCTTGACCGATACAAACTATGGCTACACCTTC.

V gene TRBV2 combines with J gene TRBJ1-6, with D possibly TRBD1 on 6 matching bases. The CDR3 sequence is 15 residues long. V was trimmed by 6 bases and J by 10 bases, leaving 19 bases between them. CDR1 SNHLY and CDR2 FYNNEI come from the germline V gene. The CDR3 region is CASRTTGAGRSPLHF. CDR3 DNA sequence: TGTGCCAGCAGGACGACAGGTGCAGGTCGGTCACCCCTCCACTTT.

V is TRBV5-6 and J is TRBJ2-1, with unresolved D. CDR1 is SGHDT, CDR2 YYEEEE, per germline. The CDR3 extends over 16 amino acids. Trimming left V 6 bases short and J 3 bases short, with 19 bases between. The CDR3 bases are TGTGCCAGCATCCTCCTCCACGGGCCTGGCTACAATGAGCAGTTCTTC. Its protein product is CASILLHGPGYNEQFF.

The gene calls are TRBV28 and TRBJ1-3, with TRBD1 as a possible D gene (6 bases). Germline V lookup: CDR1 MDHEN, CDR2 SYDVKM. The CDR3 is 15 amino acids. Trimming shortened V by 7 bases and J by 2 bases, and 15 bases separated the two germline ends. The CDR3 region is CASTRGGRTGNTIYF. The CDR3 nucleotides are TGTGCCAGCACCCGGGGGGGGCGAACTGGAAACACCATATATTTT.

The genes are TRBV28 and TRBJ1-2, with 8 bases fitting TRBD1. Losses at the gene ends were 6 bases for V and 3 bases for J; bases not matched to a gene: 12. The CDR3 length is 16 residues. Looked up from germline, CDR1 is MDHEN and CDR2 is SYDVKM. This CDR3 reads CASSPLVGQGYYGYTF. For the CDR3, the DNA is TGTGCCAGCAGCCCCCTGGTTGGACAGGGTTACTATGGCTACACCTTC.

V usage is TRBV11-3 and J usage is TRBJ2-5; D unresolved. This CDR3 spans 14 amino acids. V shed 2 bases and J shed 3 bases, with 10 bases lying between them. Germline-derived CDR1 and CDR2 are SGHNT and YENEEA. The CDR3 DNA reads TGTGCCAGCAGCTTATCAAGGACCGAAGAGACCCAGTACTTC. Translating gives CASSLSRTEETQYF.

The rearrangement links TRBV5-8 to TRBJ2-3, with 8 bases lining up with TRBD2. Germline trimming cut 0 bases from V and 2 bases from J; bases unmatched to any gene: 8. Germline CDR1 reads SGHTS; CDR2 reads YDEGEE. This CDR3 is built from 17 residues. The CDR3 loop reads CASSLARTSGDTDTQYF. The CDR3 DNA is TGTGCCAGCAGCTTGGCTCGAACTAGCGGCGACACAGATACGCAGTATTTT. The full variable domain, its missing parts supplied by reference TRBV5-8 and TRBJ2-3, is EAGVTQSPTHLIKTRGQQATLRCSPISGHTSVYWYQQALGLGLQFLLWYDEGEERNRGNFPPRFSGRQFPNYSSELNVNALELEDSALYLCASSLARTSGDTDTQYFGPGTRLTVL.